This T cell receptor (beta chain) was recovered during a study of T cell changes during pregnancy in multiple sclerosis. Here immunoSEQ multiplex PCR was the method, and the copy in TCRdb shows in-frame clones only, minus some. The sample carries under 85,000 clones, about 95% recorded once. Germline-derived CDR1 and CDR2 are ENHRY and SYGVKD. Trimming stripped 4 bases from V and 6 bases from J, with 16 bases between. The CDR3 covers 14 residues. Sequences were derived from peripheral blood, sampled in the third trimester of pregnancy. The sequence derives from a female donor with multiple sclerosis, enrolled in a pregnancy study. The rearrangement links TRBV10-3 to TRBJ2-7; weak D call: TRBD1 (5 bases). CDR3 bases: TGTGCCATCAGTGCGGTCCAGGGCGGCGGCGAGCAGTACTTC. Its protein product is CAISAVQGGGEQYF.